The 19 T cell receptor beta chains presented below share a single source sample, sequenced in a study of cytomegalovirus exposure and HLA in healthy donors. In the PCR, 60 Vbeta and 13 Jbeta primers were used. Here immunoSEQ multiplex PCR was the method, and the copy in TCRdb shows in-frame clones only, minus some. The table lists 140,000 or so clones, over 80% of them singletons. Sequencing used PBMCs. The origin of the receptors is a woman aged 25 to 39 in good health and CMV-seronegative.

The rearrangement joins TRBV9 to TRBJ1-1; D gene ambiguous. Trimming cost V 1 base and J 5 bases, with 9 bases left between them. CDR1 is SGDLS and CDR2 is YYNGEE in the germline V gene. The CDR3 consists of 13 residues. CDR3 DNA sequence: TGTGCCAGCAGCGTACAGGTCGGAACTGAAGCTTTCTTT. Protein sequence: CASSVQVGTEAFF.

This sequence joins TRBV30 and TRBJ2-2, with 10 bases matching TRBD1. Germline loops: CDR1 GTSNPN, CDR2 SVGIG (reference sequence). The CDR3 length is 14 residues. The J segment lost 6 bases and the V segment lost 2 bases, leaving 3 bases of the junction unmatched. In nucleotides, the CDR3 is TGTGCCTGGAGTTCCGGGACAGGGGCCGGGGAGCTGTTTTTT. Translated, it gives CAWSSGTGAGELFF.

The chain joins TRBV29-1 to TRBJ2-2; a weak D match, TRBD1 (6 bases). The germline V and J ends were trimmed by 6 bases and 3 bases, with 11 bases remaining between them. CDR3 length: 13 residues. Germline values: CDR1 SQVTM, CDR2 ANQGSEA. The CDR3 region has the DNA TGCAGCGTCCTGGGACACGACACCGGGGAGCTGTTTTTT. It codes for CSVLGHDTGELFF.

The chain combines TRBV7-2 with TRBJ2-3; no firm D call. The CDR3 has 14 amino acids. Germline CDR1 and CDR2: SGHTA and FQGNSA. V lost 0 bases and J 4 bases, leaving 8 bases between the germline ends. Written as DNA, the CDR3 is TGTGCCAGCAGCTTAGCCCTATTCCCAGATACGCAGTATTTT. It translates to CASSLALFPDTQYF.

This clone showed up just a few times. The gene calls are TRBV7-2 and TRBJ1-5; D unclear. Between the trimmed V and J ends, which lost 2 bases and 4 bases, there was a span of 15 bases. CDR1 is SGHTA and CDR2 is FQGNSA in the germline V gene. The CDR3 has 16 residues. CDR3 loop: CASSLRAGNQNQPQHF. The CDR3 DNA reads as TGTGCCAGCAGCTTACGGGCGGGGAATCAAAATCAGCCCCAGCATTTT.

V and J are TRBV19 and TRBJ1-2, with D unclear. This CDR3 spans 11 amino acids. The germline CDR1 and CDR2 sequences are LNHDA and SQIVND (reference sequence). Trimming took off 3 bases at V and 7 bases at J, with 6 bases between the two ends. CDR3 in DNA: TGTGCCAGTAGTATCTTCAGTGGCTACACCTTC. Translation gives CASSIFSGYTF.

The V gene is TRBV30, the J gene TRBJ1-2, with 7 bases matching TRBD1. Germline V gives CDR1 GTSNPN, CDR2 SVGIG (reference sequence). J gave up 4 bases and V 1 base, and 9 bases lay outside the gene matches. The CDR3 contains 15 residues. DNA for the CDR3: TGTGCCTGGAGTGATCAGGGGGTAAGGAGCTATGGCTACACCTTC. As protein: CAWSDQGVRSYGYTF.

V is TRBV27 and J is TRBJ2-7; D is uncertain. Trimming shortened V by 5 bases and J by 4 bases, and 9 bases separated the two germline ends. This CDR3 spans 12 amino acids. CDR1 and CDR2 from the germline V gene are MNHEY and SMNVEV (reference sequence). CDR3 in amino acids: CASSDRGYEQYF. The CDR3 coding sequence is TGTGCCAGCAGTGACCGAGGATACGAGCAGTACTTC.

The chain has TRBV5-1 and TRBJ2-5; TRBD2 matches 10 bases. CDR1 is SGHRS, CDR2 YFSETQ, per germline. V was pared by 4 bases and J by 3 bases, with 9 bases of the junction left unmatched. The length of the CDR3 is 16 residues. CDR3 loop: CASSPSGLAGEETQYF. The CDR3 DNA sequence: TGCGCCAGCAGCCCCTCCGGGCTAGCGGGGGAAGAGACCCAGTACTTC.

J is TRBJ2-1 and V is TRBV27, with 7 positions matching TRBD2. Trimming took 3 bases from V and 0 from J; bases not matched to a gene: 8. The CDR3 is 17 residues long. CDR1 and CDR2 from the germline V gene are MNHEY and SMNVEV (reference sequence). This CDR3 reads CASSFRLAESSYNEQFF. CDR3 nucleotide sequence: TGTGCCAGCAGTTTCCGGCTAGCGGAGAGCTCCTACAATGAGCAGTTCTTC.

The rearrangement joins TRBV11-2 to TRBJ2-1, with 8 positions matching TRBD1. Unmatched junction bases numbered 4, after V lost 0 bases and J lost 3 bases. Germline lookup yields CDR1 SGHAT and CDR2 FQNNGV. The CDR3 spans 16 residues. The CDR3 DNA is TGTGCCAGCAGCTTAGAAGGGACAGGACTCTACAATGAGCAGTTCTTC. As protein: CASSLEGTGLYNEQFF.

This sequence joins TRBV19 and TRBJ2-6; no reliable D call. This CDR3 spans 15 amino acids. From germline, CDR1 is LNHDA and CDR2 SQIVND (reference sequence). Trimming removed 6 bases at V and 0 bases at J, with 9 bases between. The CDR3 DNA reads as TGTGCCAGTAGCAACAGCCGCTCTGGGGCCAACGTCCTGACTTTC. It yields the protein CASSNSRSGANVLTF.

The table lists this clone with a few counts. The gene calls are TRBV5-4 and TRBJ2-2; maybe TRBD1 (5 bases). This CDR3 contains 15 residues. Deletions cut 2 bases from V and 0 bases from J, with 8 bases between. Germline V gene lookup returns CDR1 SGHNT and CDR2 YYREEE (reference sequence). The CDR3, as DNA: TGTGCCAGCAGCTTAAGGACATCGAACACCGGGGAGCTGTTTTTT. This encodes CASSLRTSNTGELFF.

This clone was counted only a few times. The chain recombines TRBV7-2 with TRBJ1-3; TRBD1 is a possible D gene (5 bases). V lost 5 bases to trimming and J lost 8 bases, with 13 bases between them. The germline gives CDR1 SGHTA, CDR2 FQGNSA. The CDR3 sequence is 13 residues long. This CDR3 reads CASSPPQGDTIYF. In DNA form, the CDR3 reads TGTGCCAGCAGCCCCCCTCAAGGGGACACCATATATTTT.

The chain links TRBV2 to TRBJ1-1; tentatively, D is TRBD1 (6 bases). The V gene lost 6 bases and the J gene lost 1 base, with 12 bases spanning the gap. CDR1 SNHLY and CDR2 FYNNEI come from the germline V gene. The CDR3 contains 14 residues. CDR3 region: CASRHRVENTEAFF. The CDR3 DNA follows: TGTGCCAGCAGGCACAGGGTTGAGAACACTGAAGCTTTCTTT.

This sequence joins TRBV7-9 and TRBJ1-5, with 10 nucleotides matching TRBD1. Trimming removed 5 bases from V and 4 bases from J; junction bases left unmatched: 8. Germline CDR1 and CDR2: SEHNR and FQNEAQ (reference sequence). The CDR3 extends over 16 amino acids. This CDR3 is CASSIYRDRGNQPQHF. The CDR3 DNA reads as TGTGCCAGCAGCATATACCGGGACAGGGGTAATCAGCCCCAGCATTTT.

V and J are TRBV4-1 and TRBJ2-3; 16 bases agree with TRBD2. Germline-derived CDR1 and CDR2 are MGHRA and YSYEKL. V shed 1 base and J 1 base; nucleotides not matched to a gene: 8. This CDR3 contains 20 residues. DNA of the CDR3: TGCGCCAGCAGCCAAGCGCCCTCCGGGACTAGCGGGAGGGGCACAGATACGCAGTATTTT. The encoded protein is CASSQAPSGTSGRGTDTQYF.

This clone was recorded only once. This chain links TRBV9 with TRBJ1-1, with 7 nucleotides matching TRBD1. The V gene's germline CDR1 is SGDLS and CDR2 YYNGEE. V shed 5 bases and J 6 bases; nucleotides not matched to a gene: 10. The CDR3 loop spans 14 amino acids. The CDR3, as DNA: TGTGCCAGCAGTCTCTTTACAGGGGCCGCTGAAGCTTTCTTT. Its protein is CASSLFTGAAEAFF.

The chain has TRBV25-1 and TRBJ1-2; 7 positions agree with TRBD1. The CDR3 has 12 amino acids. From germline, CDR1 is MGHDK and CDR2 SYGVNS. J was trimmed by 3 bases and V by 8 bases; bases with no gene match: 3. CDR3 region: CASGTEYYGYTF. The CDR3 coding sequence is TGTGCCAGCGGGACAGAATACTATGGCTACACCTTC.